This TCR beta chain was retrieved from a study of T cells in Graves' hyperthyroidism and ophthalmopathy. Template material for amplifying TCR beta CDR3 regions consisted of RNA transcripts. Researchers ran a first-round RT-PCR on the TCR CDR3 using the HTBI primer set. TCRdb processed the multiplex PCR reads anew with MiXCR; each CDR3 protein has one entry. The repertoire holds 450,000 to 500,000 distinct CDR3 sequences, with around a fifth as singletons. Many counts were recorded for this clonotype. Material for sequencing was blood. The clonotype comes from a woman aged 70-85 years with Graves' ophthalmopathy.

The DNA of the CDR3 is TGTGCCAGCAGCCCTGACAGGGGTAATGGCTACACCTTC. Protein sequence: CASSPDRGNGYTF. The chain employs TRBV7-2 and TRBJ1-2; 8 positions match TRBD1. Germline V gives CDR1 SGHTA, CDR2 FQGNSA. V was clipped by 5 bases and J by 6 bases; unmatched bases: 5. This CDR3 is 13 amino acids long.